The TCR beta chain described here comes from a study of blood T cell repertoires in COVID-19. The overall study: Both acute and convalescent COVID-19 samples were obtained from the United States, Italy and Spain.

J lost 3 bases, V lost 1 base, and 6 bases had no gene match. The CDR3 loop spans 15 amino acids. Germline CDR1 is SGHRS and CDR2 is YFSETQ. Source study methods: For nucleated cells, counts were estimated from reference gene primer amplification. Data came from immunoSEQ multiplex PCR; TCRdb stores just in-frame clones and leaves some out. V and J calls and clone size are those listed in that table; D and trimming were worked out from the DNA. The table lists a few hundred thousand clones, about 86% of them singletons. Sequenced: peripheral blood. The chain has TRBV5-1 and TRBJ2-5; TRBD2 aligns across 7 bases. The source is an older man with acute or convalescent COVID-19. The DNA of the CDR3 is TGCGCCAGCAGCTTGCGCCTAGCGGAGAAAGAGACCCAGTACTTC. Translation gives CASSLRLAEKETQYF.